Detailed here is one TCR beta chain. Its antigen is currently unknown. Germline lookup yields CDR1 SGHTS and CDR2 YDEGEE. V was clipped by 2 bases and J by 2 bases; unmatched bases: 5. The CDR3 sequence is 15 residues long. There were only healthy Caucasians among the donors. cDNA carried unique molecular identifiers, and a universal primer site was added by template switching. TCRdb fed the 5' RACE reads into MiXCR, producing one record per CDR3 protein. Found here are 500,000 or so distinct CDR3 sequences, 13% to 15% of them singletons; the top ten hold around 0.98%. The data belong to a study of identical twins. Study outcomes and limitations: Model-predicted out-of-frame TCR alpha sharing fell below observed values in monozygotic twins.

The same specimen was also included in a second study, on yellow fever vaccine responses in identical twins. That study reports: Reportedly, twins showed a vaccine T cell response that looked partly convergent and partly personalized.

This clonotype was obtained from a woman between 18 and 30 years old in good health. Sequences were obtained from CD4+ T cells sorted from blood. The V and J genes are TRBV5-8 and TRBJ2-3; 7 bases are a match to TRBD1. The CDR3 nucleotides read TGTGCCAGCAGCTTCATTACAGGGGTCACAGATACGCAGTATTTT. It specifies CASSFITGVTDTQYF.